This T cell receptor (beta chain) emerged from a study of STAT5B mutations in CD4+ large granular lymphocyte leukemia. Study background: Healthy donors showed HLA-associated enrichment of the CDR3 'QG' motif. Broader study findings: Top patient clones used TRBV06 genes more often: 8/27 versus 2/35 in controls. The CD4+ versus CD8+ T-LGLL clonality difference may reflect limited sample size.

The germline gives CDR1 LNHDA, CDR2 SQIVND (reference sequence). The CDR3 totals 11 residues. Trimming shortened V by 0 bases and J by 9 bases, and 5 bases separated the two germline ends. This clone occurred a few times. What it binds is not known. Sequencing used immunoSEQ multiplex PCR; TCRdb keeps in-frame clones, though not all of them. The sample comprises 35,000 or so clones, 69% of which are singletons, and around 2.5% rests with the top ten. This chain links TRBV19 with TRBJ1-1; D not resolved. The receptor's source is a human donor in good health. The sequenced sample was CD4+ T cells from blood buffy coats. The CDR3 DNA is TGTGCCAGTAGTATAGATCTAAAAGCTTTCTTT. As protein: CASSIDLKAFF.